The next 4 T cell receptor beta chains were all read from a single sample in a study of shared clonotypes between healthy human individuals. CD8 cells regarded as naive lacked CD45RO, were positively chosen for CCR7, and omitted terminally differentiated effector memory CD45RA+ cells. TCRdb's copy holds only in-frame clones and misses some; the assay was immunoSEQ multiplex PCR. The data contain roughly 2,000,000 clones, just over 90% of them singletons. Material: naive CD8+ T cells from PBMCs. These receptors all come from a man between 18 and 35 years old in good health. Some clones in this sample may be carry-over from other donors' samples.

The count of this clone is one. The chain joins TRBV2 to TRBJ2-3; TRBD2 matches 8 bases. Unmatched junction bases numbered 3, after V lost 8 bases and J lost 2 bases. The CDR3 is 13 amino acids. Germline V gene lookup returns CDR1 SNHLY and CDR2 FYNNEI. CDR3 amino acids: CASREGFTDTQYF. CDR3 in DNA: TGTGCCAGCCGGGAGGGATTCACAGATACGCAGTATTTT.

Here the CDR3 reads CATSSEEVNYGYTF. In DNA, the CDR3 is TGTGCCACCAGCAGTGAAGAGGTTAACTATGGCTACACCTTC. This rearrangement joins TRBV15 to TRBJ1-2; D unresolved. CDR1 LNHNV and CDR2 YYDKDF come from the germline V gene (reference sequence). The CDR3 spans 14 residues. Trimming pared 3 bases from V and 1 base from J, leaving 9 bases between.

This chain connects TRBV7-3 to TRBJ2-3, with D unresolved. V was cut by 4 bases and J by 6 bases, with 8 bases left in between. This CDR3 spans 12 amino acids. The germline CDR1 and CDR2 sequences are SGHTA and FQGTGA. Here the CDR3 reads CASSSTPDTQYF. The CDR3 nucleotides read TGTGCCAGCAGCTCCACTCCCGATACGCAGTATTTT.

The chain has TRBV29-1 and TRBJ2-1; a weak D match, TRBD2 (6 bases). Per germline, CDR1 SQVTM and CDR2 ANQGSEA. This CDR3 is 15 amino acids long. V lost 6 bases to trimming and J lost 4 bases, with 19 bases between them. Written as DNA, the CDR3 is TGCAGCGTGAGGATCGGGATTAGCGGATACAATGAGCAGTTCTTC. It translates to CSVRIGISGYNEQFF.